This TCR beta chain was captured by sequencing in a study of cytomegalovirus exposure and HLA in healthy donors. Whole-study findings and limits: V- and J-gene trimming of TCR beta was linked (in a later analysis) to a missense DCLRE1C variant.

Looked up from germline, CDR1 is MNHEY and CDR2 is SMNVEV (reference sequence). The ends were cut back, 5 bases at V and 1 base at J, with 11 bases in the middle. This CDR3 has 14 residues. These donors counted as nominally healthy when sampled, but unrecorded immune exposures were likely. A multiplex PCR was run with 60 Vbeta primers and 13 Jbeta primers. Assay used: immunoSEQ multiplex PCR; TCRdb lists only in-frame clones, some missing. The sample holds 55,000 to 75,000 clones. Details on this clone: No antigen is known for it.

The chain links TRBV27 to TRBJ1-2, with D perhaps TRBD1 (5 bases). The clonotype was recovered from a woman aged 25 to 39 in good health and CMV-seronegative. The specimen sequenced was PBMCs. CDR3 DNA sequence: TGTGCCAGCAGTGGAGACAGACTTAACTATGGCTACACCTTC. Translated, it gives CASSGDRLNYGYTF.